Each of the 32 T cell receptor beta chains below was sequenced from the same sample in a study of blood T cell repertoires in COVID-19. The assay was immunoSEQ multiplex PCR, and TCRdb's table has in-frame clones only and misses some. The table lists about 170,000 clones, 74% of them singletons, with about 3% in the top ten. The sample taken for sequencing was peripheral blood. These receptors came from an elderly woman with acute or convalescent COVID-19.

The chain combines TRBV3-1 (or the pseudogene TRBV3-2) with TRBJ1-6; D gene uncertain. This CDR3 spans 16 amino acids. With 0 bases removed from V and 8 bases from J, the gap between germline ends came to 14 bases. The germline V gene encodes CDR1 LGHDT and CDR2 YNNKEL (reference sequence). The CDR3 coding sequence is TGTGCCAGCAGCCAAGAAGGTGGCAGGTCCTATTCACCCCTCCACTTT. Protein: CASSQEGGRSYSPLHF.

In this sample, this clone turned up a few times. The rearrangement joins TRBV11-2 to TRBJ2-7, with D possibly matching TRBD1 (7 bases). The CDR3 totals 15 residues. Germline assignment: CDR1 SGHAT and CDR2 FQNNGV. Trimming left V 4 bases short and J 2 bases short, with 15 bases between. CDR3 loop: CASSSTAGQTYEQYF. CDR3 nucleotides: TGTGCCAGCAGCTCCACCGCGGGACAGACCTACGAGCAGTACTTC.

This clone was seen a few times. The sample has other DNA sequences that encode this CDR3 too. The V and J genes are TRBV5-1 and TRBJ2-7, with a weak D call TRBD2 (5 bases). CDR3 length equals 15 residues. The germline V gene has CDR1 SGHRS and CDR2 YFSETQ. V shed 1 base and J shed 0 bases, with 11 bases lying between them. CDR3 bases: TGCGCCAGCAGCTTGAACGCGGGTAGCTCCTACGAGCAGTACTTC. It codes for CASSLNAGSSYEQYF.

The V call is TRBV6-5, the J call TRBJ1-4; D gene unclear. The length of the CDR3 is 14 residues. Per germline, CDR1 MNHEY and CDR2 SVGAGI. Trimming left V 6 bases short and J 4 bases short, with 12 bases between. CDR3 in DNA: TGTGCCAGCAGCCTCGGGATGTATAATGAAAAACTGTTTTTT. This codes for CASSLGMYNEKLFF.

V and J are TRBV19 and TRBJ1-1; 8 bases agree with TRBD1. The CDR3 contains 15 residues. Looked up from germline, CDR1 is LNHDA and CDR2 is SQIVND (reference sequence). Trimming cost V 3 bases and J 5 bases; bases outside gene matches: 8. CDR3 sequence: CASSMLAGGRTEAFF. In DNA form, the CDR3 reads TGTGCCAGTAGTATGCTGGCAGGGGGCAGGACTGAAGCTTTCTTT.

The rearrangement links TRBV6-6 to TRBJ1-2; 9 bases match TRBD1. The CDR3 length is 16 residues. Germline CDR1 and CDR2: MNHNY and SVGAGI (reference sequence). V was clipped by 2 bases and J by 4 bases; unmatched bases: 8. CDR3: CASSYDGTGSAYGYTF. CDR3 nucleotides: TGTGCCAGCAGTTACGACGGGACAGGGAGCGCCTATGGCTACACCTTC.

The rearrangement uses TRBV6-5 and TRBJ2-7, with D possibly being TRBD2 (5 bases). The CDR3 has 16 amino acids. Germline assignment: CDR1 MNHEY and CDR2 SVGAGI. V was pared by 2 bases and J by 4 bases, with 18 bases between. For the CDR3, the DNA is TGTGCCAGCAGTTACGGTGCGGACTCGACTTCTTACGAGCAGTACTTC. Protein sequence: CASSYGADSTSYEQYF.

V gene TRBV5-1 combines with J gene TRBJ2-1; TRBD2 matches 7 bases. Germline CDR1 is SGHRS and CDR2 is YFSETQ. The V and J ends lost 6 bases and 4 bases, in that order; junction bases with no gene match: 7. The CDR3 extends over 14 amino acids. Here the CDR3 reads CASTPAGEYNEQFF. CDR3 sequence (DNA): TGCGCCAGCACTCCTGCGGGGGAGTACAATGAGCAGTTCTTC.

The V and J genes are TRBV7-9 and TRBJ1-3; maybe TRBD1 (5 bases). V lost 5 bases and J lost 0, with 11 bases in between. Germline lookup yields CDR1 SEHNR and CDR2 FQNEAQ (reference sequence). The CDR3 extends over 15 amino acids. CDR3: CASSQYRTSGNTIYF. As DNA, the CDR3 is TGTGCCAGCAGCCAATACAGGACCTCTGGAAACACCATATATTTT.

V usage is TRBV29-1 and J usage is TRBJ1-1; D remains ambiguous. CDR3 length equals 13 residues. Looked up from germline, CDR1 is SQVTM and CDR2 is ANQGSEA. Trimming left V 1 base short and J 8 bases short, with 14 bases between. The CDR3 DNA is TGCAGCGTTGAAGGCTCCGTGCGGGGAGAAGCTTTCTTT. Translated: CSVEGSVRGEAFF.

This clone was seen once. The chain links TRBV3-1 (or the pseudogene TRBV3-2) to TRBJ2-1, with D uncertain. This CDR3 has 14 residues. The V and J ends lost 0 bases and 14 bases respectively, with 17 bases between them. Germline-derived CDR1 and CDR2 are LGHDT and YNNKEL (reference sequence). This CDR3 reads CASSQEGSRTGEFF. CDR3 nucleotide sequence: TGTGCCAGCAGCCAAGAAGGATCACGCACTGGAGAGTTCTTC.

This chain connects TRBV2 to TRBJ1-2; D perhaps matches TRBD1 (6 bases). The CDR3 has 13 amino acids. Germline CDR1 is SNHLY and CDR2 is FYNNEI. V was pared by 7 bases and J by 5 bases, with 14 bases between. DNA of the CDR3: TGTGCCAGCACGGAGGACAGAATATATGGCTACACCTTC. Amino acids: CASTEDRIYGYTF.

The rearrangement uses TRBV7-9 and TRBJ2-1, with a tentative D call TRBD1 (7 bases). This CDR3 is 14 amino acids long. V lost 4 bases and J 7 bases, leaving 14 bases between the germline ends. Germline V gives CDR1 SEHNR, CDR2 FQNEAQ (reference sequence). CDR3 sequence reads: CASSYWTGGNEQFF. The CDR3 bases are TGTGCCAGCAGCTACTGGACAGGAGGGAATGAGCAGTTCTTC.

Only one count was recorded for this clone. The rearrangement uses TRBV19 and TRBJ1-5; 7 positions agree with TRBD1. CDR3 length: 13 residues. Germline lookup yields CDR1 LNHDA and CDR2 SQIVND (reference sequence). The V gene end was trimmed by 8 bases and the J gene end by 5 bases; junction bases not matched to a gene: 6. In nucleotides, the CDR3 is TGTGCCAGTGGAACCCAGGGGGATCAGCCCCAGCATTTT. Amino acids: CASGTQGDQPQHF.

In regard to this clone: The junction shows a germline mismatch at one end, possibly a read error. The chain uses TRBV5-4 and TRBJ1-6, with a possible D match to TRBD1 (5 bases). Germline V lookup: CDR1 SGHNT, CDR2 YYREEE (reference sequence). This CDR3 region has 14 residues. CDR3 sequence (DNA): TGTGCCAGCAGATTGGGGGTAGCGGATTCACCCCTCCACTTT. Translated, it gives CASRLGVADSPLHF.

V and J are TRBV7-2 and TRBJ2-5; 8 bases match TRBD1. This CDR3 has 14 amino acids. CDR1 and CDR2 from the germline V gene are SGHTA and FQGNSA. The junction had 10 bases not matched to a gene; V was cut back by 8 bases and J by 5 bases. DNA of the CDR3: TGTGCCAGCTGTTCTCAGGGGGCTGGGGAGACCCAGTACTTC. Protein: CASCSQGAGETQYF.

The V gene is TRBV12-3 or TRBV12-4, the J gene TRBJ2-7, with TRBD2 matching over 12 bases. V lost 6 bases to trimming and J lost 4 bases; unmatched junction nucleotides: 1. There are 13 residues in the CDR3. CDR3 nucleotides: TGTGCCAGCAGGGGACTAGCGGGTTACGAGCAGTACTTC. It encodes CASRGLAGYEQYF.

This clone is a singleton in its sample. V and J are TRBV19 and TRBJ2-1; maybe TRBD2 (7 bases). CDR1 LNHDA and CDR2 SQIVND come from the germline V gene (reference sequence). This CDR3 is 16 amino acids long. V was trimmed by 7 bases and J by 6 bases, leaving 22 bases between them. CDR3 DNA: TGTGCCAGTAAAGTAGAAACGGGGGGCACGCCCAATGAGCAGTTCTTC. Translated, it gives CASKVETGGTPNEQFF.

The chain combines TRBV27 with TRBJ1-2; D call uncertain. The CDR3 is made up of 13 amino acids. Germline CDR1 and CDR2: MNHEY and SMNVEV (reference sequence). Trimming left V 0 bases short and J 8 bases short, with 10 bases between. The CDR3 nucleotides are TGTGCCAGCAGTTTATCCGGGAGTGGAGGCTACACCTTC. This translates into CASSLSGSGGYTF.

The chain is built from TRBV21-1 and TRBJ2-7; the table assigns TRBD2, which was not confirmed against the DNA. TRBV21-1 is assigned pseudogene status. There are 19 residues in the CDR3. For the CDR3, the DNA is TGTGCCAGCAGCAAGCTTGCCGGGACTAGCGGGAAGGGTAAGAACGAGCAGTACTTC. Translation: CASSKLAGTSGKGKNEQYF.

This clone was observed a few times. The chain joins TRBV30 to TRBJ1-5; a weak D match, TRBD1 (6 bases). This CDR3 comprises 17 residues. Trimming stripped 2 bases from V and 1 base from J, with 18 bases between. The germline V gene encodes CDR1 GTSNPN and CDR2 SVGIG (reference sequence). The CDR3 region is CAWSLRGAGMSNQPQHF. CDR3 DNA: TGTGCCTGGAGTTTACGGGGGGCGGGAATGAGCAATCAGCCCCAGCATTTT.

This clone appeared once. The chain couples TRBV18 to TRBJ2-1; the match to TRBD1 covers 9 bases. This CDR3 is built from 15 residues. V shed 5 bases and J 5 bases; nucleotides not matched to a gene: 7. Germline CDR1 KGHSH, CDR2 LQKENI. Here the CDR3 reads CASSATGTGNNEQFF. Written as DNA, the CDR3 is TGTGCCAGCTCAGCGACCGGGACAGGGAACAATGAGCAGTTCTTC.

V gene TRBV6-1 combines with J gene TRBJ1-2, with D unresolved. The CDR3 length is 15 residues. Trimming stripped 4 bases from V and 1 base from J, with 13 bases between. Germline CDR1 is MNHNS and CDR2 is SASEGT. CDR3 amino acids: CASSAATGYNYGYTF. The CDR3 DNA reads TGTGCCAGCAGTGCAGCGACGGGATATAACTATGGCTACACCTTC.

The chain uses TRBV6-5 and TRBJ1-5; the match to TRBD1 covers 8 bases. The CDR3 is made up of 15 amino acids. V shed 5 bases, J shed 1 base, and the junction held 4 bases outside the gene matches. The V gene's germline CDR1 is MNHEY and CDR2 SVGAGI. CDR3 protein: CASSMTGASNQPQHF. CDR3 DNA: TGTGCCAGCAGTATGACAGGGGCGAGCAATCAGCCCCAGCATTTT.

The V and J genes are TRBV28 and TRBJ2-7, with D perhaps TRBD1 (5 bases). CDR3 length: 14 amino acids. V was clipped by 2 bases and J by 3 bases, with 11 bases between them. CDR1 and CDR2 from the germline V gene are MDHEN and SYDVKM. CDR3 sequence (DNA): TGTGCCAGCAGTTTAAGGGGCTACGGCTACGAGCAGTACTTC. Translating gives CASSLRGYGYEQYF.

A single count supports this clone. This rearrangement joins TRBV3-1 (or the pseudogene TRBV3-2) to TRBJ2-3, with 9 positions matching TRBD2. Germline CDR1 LGHDT, CDR2 YNNKEL (reference sequence). Trimming removed 5 bases from V and 0 bases from J; junction bases left unmatched: 12. This CDR3 comprises 18 residues. The CDR3 protein is CASSAGAGGLLSTDTQYF. Written as DNA, the CDR3 is TGTGCCAGCAGCGCCGGGGCGGGAGGGCTACTTAGCACAGATACGCAGTATTTT.

The chain couples TRBV24-1 to TRBJ2-2; D gene ambiguous. There are 15 residues in the CDR3. V lost 4 bases, J lost 5 bases, and 13 bases lay in between. CDR1 KGHDR and CDR2 SFDVKD come from the germline V gene. The CDR3 is CATSDPHDLTGELFF. DNA for the CDR3: TGTGCCACCAGTGACCCGCACGACTTAACCGGGGAGCTGTTTTTT.

This clone was observed a single time. The chain uses TRBV2 and TRBJ2-3; 13 bases are a match to TRBD2. The CDR3 extends over 16 amino acids. Trimming took 5 bases from V and 6 from J; bases not matched to a gene: 8. Germline CDR1 and CDR2: SNHLY and FYNNEI. DNA of the CDR3: TGTGCCAGCAGTCACCAGACTAGCGGGGGGCGGGATACGCAGTATTTT. Protein product: CASSHQTSGGRDTQYF.

V gene TRBV10-1 combines with J gene TRBJ2-2; maybe TRBD2 (5 bases). Germline CDR1 is WNHNN and CDR2 is SYGVQD (reference sequence). This CDR3 spans 14 amino acids. Trimming removed 5 bases at V and 1 base at J, with 8 bases between. This CDR3 reads CASSPRVNTGELFF. CDR3 coding DNA: TGCGCCAGCAGTCCGAGGGTGAACACCGGGGAGCTGTTTTTT.

V usage is TRBV28 and J usage is TRBJ2-7; TRBD1 agrees at 9 bases. The CDR3 extends over 15 amino acids. The germline V gene encodes CDR1 MDHEN and CDR2 SYDVKM. J gave up 5 bases and V 3 bases, and 8 bases lay outside the gene matches. The CDR3 DNA sequence: TGTGCCAGCAGTTTTCTCGGGGACAGGGAGGACGAGCAGTACTTC. Protein: CASSFLGDREDEQYF.

This clone was counted only a few times. This rearrangement joins TRBV19 to TRBJ2-1; 9 bases align to TRBD2. CDR3 length: 15 amino acids. CDR1 and CDR2 from the germline V gene are LNHDA and SQIVND (reference sequence). V lost 9 bases and J lost 9; bases outside the gene matches: 15. The CDR3 DNA sequence: TGTGCCAGCTCCTCTCTTCGGACTAGCGTTTCTGAGCAGTTCTTC. Translating it yields CASSSLRTSVSEQFF. Supplemented by reference TRBV19 and TRBJ2-1, the full variable domain reads DGGITQSPKYLFRKEGQNVTLSCEQNLNHDAMYWYRQDPGQGLRLIYYSQIVNDFQKGDIAEGYSVSREKKESFPLTVTSAQKNPTAFYLCASSSLRTSVSEQFFGPGTRLTVL.

J is TRBJ2-1 and V is TRBV18, with 8 positions matching TRBD1. The CDR3 runs to 16 residues. CDR1 and CDR2 (germline): KGHSH, LQKENI. With V trimmed by 1 base and J by 2 bases, 4 bases remained unmatched. Here the CDR3 DNA reads TGTGCCAGCTCACCACTTGGGACAGGAACCTACAATGAGCAGTTCTTC. Protein sequence: CASSPLGTGTYNEQFF.